This TCR beta chain was recovered during a study of cytomegalovirus exposure and HLA in healthy donors. Study as a whole: An earlier analysis found roughly 110 million unique TCR beta sequences from around 180 million T cells. Study results and caveats: Accurate prediction of HLA-A and HLA-B alleles (for most subjects) was reportedly achieved from TCR beta sequences. Later on, an analysis found that several of the most significant clusters appeared to be linked to common viral pathogens, which included parvovirus B19. Most TCR beta V segments were productive about 87% or about 30% of the time in an earlier analysis.

PCR employed 60 Vbeta and 13 Jbeta primers. Generated by immunoSEQ multiplex PCR, the TCRdb table keeps only in-frame clones and is missing some. The sample carries approximately 120,000 clones, 78% recorded once. Points on this clone: Its antigen is not identified. The sample contains more than one DNA sequence encoding this CDR3.

V was shortened by 0 bases and J by 3 bases, with 7 bases between the two germline ends. The CDR3 extends over 14 amino acids. The germline gives CDR1 SGHRS, CDR2 YFSETQ. The chain couples TRBV5-1 to TRBJ2-1; D gene unclear. The sample was PBMCs. This receptor was identified in a man between 25 and 39 years old in good health and CMV-seropositive. The CDR3 sequence is CASSLERVYNEQFF. CDR3 bases: TGCGCCAGCAGCTTGGAACGGGTCTACAATGAGCAGTTCTTC.